This T cell receptor (beta chain) was captured in a study of monozygotic twins with cystic fibrosis. Study at large: Library input was approximately 3.1 micrograms of fragmented DNA, with approximately 15 PCR cycles. Study-level points and caveats: Median Simpson clonality of 0.0095 suggested naive T cells predominated. In 13 of 16 pairs, V gene usage was closest to the co-twin's. Monozygotic CF twins shared more identical nucleotide clonotypes than unrelated patients.

Details on this clone: Its antigen is not identified.

This table comes from immunoSEQ multiplex PCR, and its TCRdb copy is limited to in-frame clones, with some not included. The table includes roughly 23,000 clones, around nine tenths detected once. This CDR3 contains 14 residues. The ends lost 2 bases at V and 5 bases at J; junction bases unmatched: 4. The V gene's germline CDR1 is MNHNS and CDR2 SASEGT. This chain links TRBV6-1 with TRBJ2-5, with 8 bases lining up with TRBD2. Specimen: blood. This receptor was taken from a woman aged 25-40 years with cystic fibrosis. The CDR3, as DNA: TGTGCCAGCAGTGAAAGTAGCGGGGTCGAGACCCAGTACTTC. This sequence encodes CASSESSGVETQYF.